The 17 T cell receptor beta chains given below trace back to one sample, sequenced in a study of radiation and T cells in renal cell carcinoma. Time point given: baseline pretreatment blood. Treatment reported: 15 Gy SBRT to primary tumor, nephrectomy 4 weeks later. Sequencing used immunoSEQ multiplex PCR; TCRdb keeps in-frame clones, though not all of them. The table has 150,000 or so clones, over 65% seen once. Here the sequenced sample was blood, taken from a patient whose treatment included radiotherapy and nephrectomy. The receptors stem from a woman in her forties or fifties with renal cell carcinoma.

The count of this clone is one. V and J are TRBV29-1 and TRBJ2-7, with 7 bases that match TRBD2. Germline values: CDR1 SQVTM, CDR2 ANQGSEA. After removal of 6 bases from V and 3 bases from J, the junction contained 5 bases not matched to a gene. The CDR3 consists of 12 residues. The DNA for the CDR3 is TGCAGCGTCCGGGAGGTAAACTACGAGCAGTACTTC. This gives the protein CSVREVNYEQYF.

This clone has only one observation. The chain couples TRBV28 to TRBJ2-1, with D possibly being TRBD2 (5 bases). Trimming pared 2 bases from V and 4 bases from J, leaving 9 bases between. This CDR3 has 14 amino acids. Germline V gives CDR1 MDHEN, CDR2 SYDVKM. The CDR3 spells CASSLAADYNEQFF. CDR3 DNA: TGTGCCAGCAGTTTAGCAGCGGATTACAATGAGCAGTTCTTC.

J is TRBJ2-7 and V is TRBV27, with 8 bases that match TRBD2. This CDR3 region has 13 residues. Germline loops: CDR1 MNHEY, CDR2 SMNVEV (reference sequence). The ends lost 6 bases at V and 2 bases at J; junction bases unmatched: 3. The CDR3 nucleotides are TGTGCCAGCAGAACTAGCGGTGCCTACGAGCAGTACTTC. Encoded protein: CASRTSGAYEQYF.

The chain joins TRBV5-4 to TRBJ1-4; D gene ambiguous. Trimming took off 4 bases at V and 5 bases at J, with 9 bases between the two ends. The CDR3 totals 13 residues. Germline lookup yields CDR1 SGHNT and CDR2 YYREEE (reference sequence). In nucleotides, the CDR3 is TGTGCCAGCAGCCGTGGGGAAAATGAAAAACTGTTTTTT. It is translated as CASSRGENEKLFF.

V usage is TRBV5-4 and J usage is TRBJ1-1; the D is unclear. Deletions cut 0 bases from V and 4 bases from J, with 10 bases between. Germline V gene sequence: CDR1 SGHNT, CDR2 YYREEE (reference sequence). The CDR3 loop spans 14 amino acids. The CDR3 sequence is CASSLEGGLTEAFF. The CDR3 region has the DNA TGTGCCAGCAGCTTGGAGGGAGGTCTCACTGAAGCTTTCTTT. Supplemented by reference TRBV5-4 and TRBJ1-1, the full variable domain reads ETGVTQSPTHLIKTRGQQVTLRCSSQSGHNTVSWYQQALGQGPQFIFQYYREEENGRGNFPPRFSGLQFPNYSSELNVNALELDDSALYLCASSLEGGLTEAFFGQGTRLTVV.

The chain uses TRBV9 and TRBJ1-4, with 9 bases identical to TRBD1. Germline V gene data show CDR1 as SGDLS and CDR2 as YYNGEE. V was pared by 0 bases and J by 7 bases, with 7 bases of the junction left unmatched. The CDR3 is 16 residues long. CDR3 nucleotides: TGTGCCAGCAGCGTAGGGGGGACAGGGAGGAGTGAAAAACTGTTTTTT. This sequence encodes CASSVGGTGRSEKLFF.

CDR3 sequence (DNA): TGTGCCAGCAGTTACTCGGCCGGGACAGGGAGGCATGGCTACACCTTC. Translation gives CASSYSAGTGRHGYTF. The chain has TRBV6-6 and TRBJ1-2; the match to TRBD1 covers 9 bases. This CDR3 has 16 residues. The V segment lost 0 bases and the J segment 6 bases; nucleotides outside the gene matches: 8. Germline V CDR1 and CDR2: MNHNY, SVGAGI (reference sequence).

The V call is TRBV7-2, the J call TRBJ1-2; D possibly corresponds to TRBD1 (5 bases). The ends were cut back, 1 base at V and 4 bases at J, with 13 bases in the middle. Germline-derived CDR1 and CDR2 are SGHTA and FQGNSA. The CDR3 covers 15 residues. The CDR3 here is CASSLGGGTIYGYTF. CDR3 nucleotides: TGTGCCAGCAGCTTAGGCGGCGGGACGATCTATGGCTACACCTTC.

Worth noting for this clone: The same CDR3 also results from other DNA sequences found in this sample. CDR3 sequence reads: CASSLRGTGELFF. CDR3 in DNA: TGTGCCAGCAGCTTAAGGGGCACCGGGGAGCTGTTTTTT. The rearrangement links TRBV11-3 to TRBJ2-2; TRBD1 is a possible D gene (5 bases). The germline V gene encodes CDR1 SGHNT and CDR2 YENEEA. This CDR3 contains 13 residues. Trimming took off 2 bases at V and 4 bases at J, with 5 bases between the two ends.

The rearrangement links TRBV14 to TRBJ2-5; D is perhaps TRBD2 (6 bases). Looked up from germline, CDR1 is SGHDN and CDR2 is FVKESK. This CDR3 spans 15 amino acids. Deletions cut 4 bases from V and 2 bases from J, with 14 bases between. The DNA for the CDR3 is TGTGCCAGCAGCCGAACCCGGGGGTGGCAAGAGACCCAGTACTTC. The encoded protein is CASSRTRGWQETQYF.

This clone has just one count. The chain combines TRBV4-3 with TRBJ1-1; TRBD1 is a possible D gene (5 bases). In germline, CDR1 is LGHNA, CDR2 YSLEER. V dropped 0 bases and J dropped 1 base, with 9 bases sitting between them. The CDR3 sequence is 15 residues long. The CDR3: CASSQDGGGNTEAFF. DNA for the CDR3: TGCGCCAGCAGCCAAGATGGTGGGGGGAACACTGAAGCTTTCTTT.

Comment on this clone: In the same sample, other DNA sequences code for this CDR3. The chain uses TRBV7-2 and TRBJ2-7; D gene uncertain. From germline, CDR1 is SGHTA and CDR2 FQGNSA. V lost 2 bases and J lost 2, with 7 bases in between. The CDR3 has 13 amino acids. CDR3 nucleotides: TGTGCCAGCAGCTTACGGCAAACCTACGAGCAGTACTTC. It yields the protein CASSLRQTYEQYF.

This chain connects TRBV10-3 to TRBJ2-7, with 7 bases identical to TRBD1. CDR3 length equals 16 residues. V was clipped by 0 bases and J by 2 bases; unmatched bases: 7. Germline CDR1 is ENHRY and CDR2 is SYGVKD. CDR3 nucleotides: TGTGCCATCAGTGAGTCCCGTACGACAGGGACCTACGAGCAGTACTTC. As protein: CAISESRTTGTYEQYF.

This sequence joins TRBV6-5 and TRBJ1-2; 11 bases agree with TRBD1. The CDR3 has 14 residues. Germline lookup yields CDR1 MNHEY and CDR2 SVGAGI. J lost 7 bases, V lost 5 bases, and 6 bases had no gene match. The CDR3: CASSRGQGAFGYTF. CDR3 nucleotide sequence: TGTGCCAGCAGTCGAGGACAGGGGGCTTTTGGCTACACCTTC.

The chain uses TRBV4-2 and TRBJ2-3, with 7 bases matching TRBD2. This CDR3 has 16 amino acids. V lost 0 bases to trimming and J lost 0 bases; unmatched junction nucleotides: 3. Germline V gene data show CDR1 as LGHNA and CDR2 as YNFKEQ. The CDR3 DNA follows: TGTGCCAGCAGCCAAGATGGGGGGGGGAGCACAGATACGCAGTATTTT. Translated, it gives CASSQDGGGSTDTQYF.

This rearrangement joins TRBV5-4 to TRBJ2-7, with D perhaps TRBD1 (5 bases). The CDR3 covers 14 residues. The germline V and J ends were trimmed by 4 bases and 3 bases, with 14 bases remaining between them. Per germline, CDR1 SGHNT and CDR2 YYREEE (reference sequence). DNA for the CDR3: TGTGCCAGCAGCACAGGACATAATGACTACGAGCAGTACTTC. It specifies CASSTGHNDYEQYF.

The table lists this clone with a count of one. The chain employs TRBV29-1 and TRBJ1-3; D remains ambiguous. The V gene lost 6 bases and the J gene lost 0 bases, with 6 bases spanning the gap. Germline V CDR1 and CDR2: SQVTM, ANQGSEA. The CDR3 extends over 12 amino acids. The CDR3 DNA follows: TGCAGCGTACGACTCTCTGGAAACACCATATATTTT. It translates to CSVRLSGNTIYF.